The source of this TCR beta chain is a study of control samples from healthy donors and cancer patients. The assay was immunoSEQ multiplex PCR, and TCRdb's table has in-frame clones only and misses some. The repertoire holds approximately 140,000 clones, approximately 94% seen once, with approximately 14% in the top ten. The CDR3 totals 16 residues. V was clipped by 4 bases and J by 6 bases, with 21 bases between them. The germline gives CDR1 SGDLS, CDR2 YYNGEE. This receptor was identified in a man aged 40-49 years in good health. V is TRBV9 and J is TRBJ2-3; the D is unclear. Material for sequencing was blood. CDR3 nucleotides: TGTGCCAGCAGCACTGGTGGTGGCGTGGGCGAGGATACGCAGTATTTT. It codes for CASSTGGGVGEDTQYF.